These T cell receptor beta chains were read from a single sample in a study of radiotherapy plus CTLA-4 blockade in lung cancer. TCRdb keeps only in-frame clones here, not all; method: immunoSEQ multiplex PCR. The data hold some 71,000 clones, with around 69% observed a single time. The source was peripheral blood, collected from a patient treated with radiotherapy plus ipilimumab. All receptors derive from a human donor with non-small cell lung cancer whose response to radiotherapy plus ipilimumab could not be evaluated. Some clones in this sample may be carry-over from other donors' samples. CDR3s include the opening cysteine and the closing phenylalanine or tryptophan. Each record gives: CDR3 DNA, CDR3 protein, V gene, J gene, D gene, clone size. D genes are given only for firm matches. Clone size, where shown, is once, few, many, or a class for clones that have expanded.

CDR3 DNA: TGTGCCAGCAGCCCATATTACCCCGGGACAGTAGGCAATGAGCAGTTCTTC
CDR3 protein: CASSPYYPGTVGNEQFF
V gene: TRBV7-6
J gene: TRBJ2-1
D gene: TRBD1
clone size: .

CDR3 DNA: TGTGCCAGCGCGCGAGCGGGGGGGACCACCGGGGAGCTGTTTTTT
CDR3 protein: CASARAGGTTGELFF
V gene: TRBV5-4
J gene: TRBJ2-2
D gene: TRBD2
clone size: .

CDR3 DNA: TGCGCCAGCACCTTACAGGGTAACCAAGAGACCCAGTACTTC
CDR3 protein: CASTLQGNQETQYF
V gene: TRBV5-1
J gene: TRBJ2-5
D gene: .
clone size: .

CDR3 DNA: TGTGCCAGCAGTGCAGGGCAGGGAGAGCTGTTTTTT
CDR3 protein: CASSAGQGELFF
V gene: TRBV2
J gene: TRBJ2-2
D gene: .
clone size: .

CDR3 DNA: TGTGCCAGTACAGCCTACAATGAGCAGTTCTTC
CDR3 protein: CASTAYNEQFF
V gene: TRBV6-5
J gene: TRBJ2-1
D gene: .
clone size: .

CDR3 DNA: TGTGCCAGCAGTACAGGGCCCCTGGAAACTTTCTTT
CDR3 protein: CASSTGPLETFF
V gene: TRBV2
J gene: TRBJ1-1
D gene: .
clone size: .

CDR3 DNA: TGTGCCAGCAGCCAGTGGACAGGGACAGGCTACACCTTC
CDR3 protein: CASSQWTGTGYTF
V gene: TRBV2
J gene: TRBJ1-2
D gene: TRBD1
clone size: once

CDR3 DNA: TGTGCCAGCAGCTTGCTCCAGGCCTCGGGGGCTTTCTTT
CDR3 protein: CASSLLQASGAFF
V gene: TRBV5-6
J gene: TRBJ1-1
D gene: .
clone size: .

CDR3 DNA: TGTGCCAGCAGCTTAGATGGAGGGTTGGGACGGGCCACCTTC
CDR3 protein: CASSLDGGLGRATF
V gene: TRBV7-2
J gene: TRBJ1-2
D gene: .
clone size: .

CDR3 DNA: TGCGCCAGCAGCTTGACAGCCGGTAATTCACCCCTCCACTTT
CDR3 protein: CASSLTAGNSPLHF
V gene: TRBV5-1
J gene: TRBJ1-6
D gene: .
clone size: .

CDR3 DNA: TGTGCCAGCAGGGAGGGGAGGACTGGAAACACCATATATTTT
CDR3 protein: CASREGRTGNTIYF
V gene: TRBV6-5
J gene: TRBJ1-3
D gene: .
clone size: .

CDR3 DNA: TGTGCCAGCTCACCACCCGCTATGGGGGGATTCACTAATGAAAAACTGTTTTTT
CDR3 protein: CASSPPAMGGFTNEKLFF
V gene: TRBV18
J gene: TRBJ1-4
D gene: .
clone size: .

CDR3 DNA: TGTGCCAGCAGCTCAGGGGGCACTGGTTACACCTTC
CDR3 protein: CASSSGGTGYTF
V gene: TRBV28
J gene: TRBJ1-2
D gene: TRBD1
clone size: .

CDR3 DNA: TGCGCCAGCAGCCCCACCGGGGGGCCTGACATTCAGTACTTC
CDR3 protein: CASSPTGGPDIQYF
V gene: TRBV4-1
J gene: TRBJ2-4
D gene: .
clone size: few

CDR3 DNA: TGCGCCAGCAGCTTGGTCCCGTCCCACAATGAGCAGTTCTTC
CDR3 protein: CASSLVPSHNEQFF
V gene: TRBV5-1
J gene: TRBJ2-1
D gene: .
clone size: .

CDR3 DNA: TGCGCCAGCAGCCAATCTTCTCCTCCCGGGACTGGGGCCAACGTCCTGACTTTC
CDR3 protein: CASSQSSPPGTGANVLTF
V gene: TRBV4-1
J gene: TRBJ2-6
D gene: .
clone size: few